The sequence of this T cell receptor (beta chain) was determined in a study of early T cells in non-severe SARS-CoV-2 infection. Study in general: The authors sequenced bulk RNA from unsorted whole blood, leaving chains unpaired.

Per germline, CDR1 MNHEY and CDR2 SVGAGI. The CDR3 covers 17 residues. V trimming: 6 bases; J trimming: 8 bases; junction bases outside the gene matches: 12. Study-level points and caveats: VDJdb matches were skewed toward anti-spike CD8 T cell responses.

This clonotype was recorded a few times. Its specificity is unknown. Individual cDNA molecules were tagged with unique molecular identifiers, the study reported. TCRdb analysed the 5' RACE reads with MiXCR anew, one entry per CDR3 protein. This table holds just under 65,000 distinct CDR3 sequences, approximately 9.2% found once. The rearrangement uses TRBV6-5 and TRBJ2-1; 14 bases are shared with TRBD2. This specimen consisted of whole blood, obtained at baseline. The origin of this receptor is an adult who was a healthcare worker with PCR-confirmed SARS-CoV-2 infection or an uninfected control (not recorded which). For the CDR3, the DNA is TGTGCCAGCAGCCCGGGACTAGCGGGAGAAATGCGGTATGAGCAGTTCTTC. Translated, it gives CASSPGLAGEMRYEQFF.